The 8 T cell receptor beta chains given below trace back to one sample, sequenced in a study of blood T cell repertoires in COVID-19. Repertoires were generated with immunoSEQ multiplex PCR, while TCRdb's copy carries only in-frame clones and drops some. The sample shows 40,000 to 65,000 clones, over 70% of them seen only once. Specimen: peripheral blood. These TCRs come from a human donor with active or convalescent COVID-19. The donor label of this sample is uncertain.

V usage is TRBV19 and J usage is TRBJ2-5; D is uncertain. The CDR3 is 10 amino acids. Trimming cost V 9 bases and J 4 bases, with 6 bases left between them. Germline-derived CDR1 and CDR2 are LNHDA and SQIVND (reference sequence). For the CDR3, the DNA is TGTGCCAGAGAGAGAGAGACCCAGTACTTC. Amino acid sequence: CARERETQYF. The full variable domain, with the rest looked up from reference TRBV19 and TRBJ2-5, is DGGITQSPKYLFRKEGQNVTLSCEQNLNHDAMYWYRQDPGQGLRLIYYSQIVNDFQKGDIAEGYSVSREKKESFPLTVTSAQKNPTAFYLCARERETQYFGPGTRLLVL.

The V call is TRBV21-1, the J call TRBJ2-3; TRBD1 was called by the table and not checked on the DNA. TRBV21-1 is a pseudogene segment. This CDR3 spans 15 amino acids. This chain's CDR3 is CASSKGVDRADTQYF. The DNA of the CDR3 is TGTGCCAGCAGCAAAGGCGTGGACAGGGCAGATACGCAGTATTTT.

The CDR3 nucleotides are TGCGCCAGCAGCTTGGTTCTGGGGGCGGACTATGGCTACACCTTC. It translates to CASSLVLGADYGYTF. The V and J genes are TRBV5-1 and TRBJ1-2, with D possibly matching TRBD1 (6 bases). The CDR3 extends over 15 amino acids. CDR1 is SGHRS, CDR2 YFSETQ, per germline. Trimming pared 0 bases from V and 3 bases from J, leaving 12 bases between. Using reference TRBV5-1 and TRBJ1-2 for the parts outside the CDR3, the full variable domain is KAGVTQTPRYLIKTRGQQVTLSCSPISGHRSVSWYQQTPGQGLQFLFEYFSETQRNKGNFPGRFSGRQFSNSRSEMNVSTLELGDSALYLCASSLVLGADYGYTFGSGTRLTVV.

The rearrangement joins TRBV5-1 to TRBJ2-6; 9 nucleotides match TRBD2. Trimming at V came to 3 bases and at J to 2 bases, leaving 21 bases not matched to a gene. Germline V gives CDR1 SGHRS, CDR2 YFSETQ. The CDR3 has 22 amino acids. CDR3 nucleotide sequence: TGCGCCAGCAGCTACCCCGCTAGCGGGACTTTAAGGGAGGCCGCTGGGGCCAACGTCCTGACTTTC. Translating gives CASSYPASGTLREAAGANVLTF.

V is TRBV2 and J is TRBJ2-5; D is perhaps TRBD1 (6 bases). Germline V gene lookup returns CDR1 SNHLY and CDR2 FYNNEI. The CDR3 spans 15 residues. V was cut by 6 bases and J by 2 bases, with 16 bases left in between. The CDR3 nucleotides read TGTGCCAGCAGAGTCAACACGGGACAACAAGAGACCCAGTACTTC. Translation: CASRVNTGQQETQYF.

The chain carries TRBV7-9 and TRBJ2-4; D is perhaps TRBD1 (6 bases). The germline V and J ends were trimmed by 2 bases and 8 bases, with 13 bases remaining between them. The CDR3 sequence is 14 residues long. Germline lookup yields CDR1 SEHNR and CDR2 FQNEAQ (reference sequence). CDR3 bases: TGTGCCAGCAGCTTACGGGCAGGGGCTGACATTCAGTACTTC. This codes for CASSLRAGADIQYF. The variable domain in full, with the rest retrieved from reference TRBV7-9 and TRBJ2-4, is DTGVSQNPRHKITKRGQNVTFRCDPISEHNRLYWYRQTLGQGPEFLTYFQNEAQLEKSRLLSDRFSAERPKGSFSTLEIQRTEQGDSAMYLCASSLRAGADIQYFGAGTRLSVL.

V is TRBV11-2 and J is TRBJ2-7, with 8 bases identical to TRBD1. The V gene end was trimmed by 2 bases and the J gene end by 4 bases; junction bases not matched to a gene: 4. Germline CDR1 is SGHAT and CDR2 is FQNNGV. The CDR3 runs to 14 residues. DNA of the CDR3: TGTGCCAGCAGCTTACATAGACAGGGGTACGAGCAGTACTTC. Encoded protein: CASSLHRQGYEQYF. Complete variable domain (other parts from reference TRBV11-2 and TRBJ2-7): EAGVAQSPRYKIIEKRQSVAFWCNPISGHATLYWYQQILGQGPKLLIQFQNNGVVDDSQLPKDRFSAERLKGVDSTLKIQPAKLEDSAVYLCASSLHRQGYEQYFGPGTRLTVT.

The V call is TRBV19, the J call TRBJ1-2, with unresolved D. Germline V lookup: CDR1 LNHDA, CDR2 SQIVND (reference sequence). The CDR3 extends over 15 amino acids. Trimming stripped 3 bases from V and 0 bases from J, with 11 bases between. CDR3 residues: CASSIHPPANYGYTF. The DNA of the CDR3 is TGTGCCAGTAGTATTCACCCGCCAGCTAACTATGGCTACACCTTC.